This T cell receptor (beta chain) was observed in a study of cytomegalovirus exposure and HLA in healthy donors. Findings and limits, study-wide: In a later analysis, several top co-occurrence clusters appeared linked to parvovirus B19, influenza, CMV and Epstein-Barr virus. In a later analysis, CMV-associated beta chains were mostly HLA-associated, it appeared.

Primers: 60 Vbeta forward and 13 Jbeta reverse. The table came from immunoSEQ multiplex PCR; TCRdb's copy has only in-frame clones and leaves some out. The repertoire holds 110,000 to 150,000 clones, with less than 85% as singletons. J was trimmed by 2 bases and V by 5 bases; bases with no gene match: 10. Germline V CDR1 and CDR2: LNHDA, SQIVND (reference sequence). The CDR3 has 16 residues. Details on this clone: Its cognate antigen is unknown.

The TCR was taken from a woman aged 55-69 years in good health and CMV-seropositive. The chain recombines TRBV19 with TRBJ2-3, with 7 bases matching TRBD2. The sequencing input was PBMCs. The DNA of the CDR3 is TGTGCCAGTAGTGGACTGCTAGCGGAAGCCACAGATACGCAGTATTTT. Translating it yields CASSGLLAEATDTQYF. Full variable domain (outside the CDR3, taken from reference TRBV19 and TRBJ2-3): DGGITQSPKYLFRKEGQNVTLSCEQNLNHDAMYWYRQDPGQGLRLIYYSQIVNDFQKGDIAEGYSVSREKKESFPLTVTSAQKNPTAFYLCASSGLLAEATDTQYFGPGTRLTVL.